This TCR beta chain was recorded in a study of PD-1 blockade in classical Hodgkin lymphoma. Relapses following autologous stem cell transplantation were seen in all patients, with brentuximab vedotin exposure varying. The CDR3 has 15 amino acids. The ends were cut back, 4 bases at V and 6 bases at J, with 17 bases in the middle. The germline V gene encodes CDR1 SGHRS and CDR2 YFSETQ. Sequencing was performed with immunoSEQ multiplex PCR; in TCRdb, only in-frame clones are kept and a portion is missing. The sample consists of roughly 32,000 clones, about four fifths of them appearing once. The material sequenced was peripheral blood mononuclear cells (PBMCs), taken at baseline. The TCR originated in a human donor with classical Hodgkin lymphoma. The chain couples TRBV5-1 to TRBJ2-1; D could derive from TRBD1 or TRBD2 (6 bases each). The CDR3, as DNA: TGCGCCAGCAGCCAACAGGGAGGCGGGGTCAATGAGCAGTTCTTC. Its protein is CASSQQGGGVNEQFF.